The present entry profiles one T cell receptor beta chain with its context. MiXCR, run by TCRdb on the RT-PCR reads, gives a single entry per CDR3 protein. Among about 680,000 distinct CDR3 sequences listed, 14% were seen once. Per germline, CDR1 MNHEY and CDR2 SVGEGT. The CDR3 runs to 14 residues. After removal of 10 bases from V and 6 bases from J, the junction contained 5 bases not matched to a gene. The sequencing input was memory CD4+ T cells from blood. This sequence joins TRBV6-2 or TRBV6-3 and TRBJ2-1; TRBD2 agrees at 14 bases. This TCR came from a female donor in good health, serving as a healthy control. The CDR3 here is CATGLAGGRNEQFF. The CDR3 DNA is TGTGCCACCGGACTAGCGGGAGGCCGCAATGAGCAGTTCTTC.